The 23 T cell receptor beta chains reported below all come from one sample, sequenced in a study of long-term antiretroviral therapy in people with HIV. Run at survey level, the immunoSEQ assay was version v3.0. Sequencing used immunoSEQ multiplex PCR; TCRdb keeps in-frame clones, though not all of them. The profile covers about 16,000 clones, with around nine tenths appearing a single time and around 11% taken by the ten largest. The sample was unsorted PBMCs, taken 0.7 years before starting antiretroviral therapy. Source of these receptors: a man in his forties or fifties with HIV.

On this clone: Compared with germline, one end of the junction differs, possibly owing to a read error. The rearrangement uses TRBV13 and TRBJ2-7; D is unresolved. Germline V gene sequence: CDR1 PRHDT, CDR2 FYEKMQ (reference sequence). The CDR3 totals 11 residues. Written as DNA, the CDR3 is TGTGCCAGCAGCTCCGCCTCGGCCCAGGTCTTC. Protein: CASSSASAQVF.

The V call is TRBV13, the J call TRBJ1-1; no clear D. Germline V gene sequence: CDR1 PRHDT, CDR2 FYEKMQ (reference sequence). This CDR3 has 14 amino acids. Trimming stripped 1 base from V and 1 base from J, with 7 bases between. In DNA, the CDR3 is TGTGCCAGCAGCTTAGCTGCCGGGAACACTGAAGCTTTCTTT. This gives the protein CASSLAAGNTEAFF.

In this sample, this clone turned up once. This chain uses TRBV5-8 with TRBJ1-6; maybe TRBD1 (6 bases). The CDR3 spans 15 residues. The V gene lost 0 bases and the J gene lost 6 bases, with 10 bases spanning the gap. The germline CDR1 and CDR2 sequences are SGHTS and YDEGEE. Written as DNA, the CDR3 is TGTGCCAGCAGCTTGGAGGGGGTGGGTAATTCACCCCTCCACTTT. Its translation is CASSLEGVGNSPLHF.

V usage is TRBV30 and J usage is TRBJ2-7; D gene ambiguous. CDR3 length: 13 residues. CDR1 is GTSNPN and CDR2 is SVGIG in the germline V gene (reference sequence). Trimming removed 0 bases at V and 9 bases at J, with 15 bases between. As DNA, the CDR3 is TGTGCCTGGAGTGTGGGTTCCCTAACGGGGCAGTACTTC. Translating gives CAWSVGSLTGQYF.

In this sample, this clone turned up once. V gene TRBV2 combines with J gene TRBJ2-7; D might be TRBD2 (6 bases). CDR1 SNHLY and CDR2 FYNNEI come from the germline V gene. V was trimmed by 7 bases and J by 3 bases, leaving 19 bases between them. The CDR3 totals 15 residues. The CDR3: CASKHDPGLHYEQYF. DNA of the CDR3: TGTGCCAGCAAACACGATCCGGGACTGCACTACGAGCAGTACTTC.

This chain connects TRBV25-1 to TRBJ1-2, with a tentative D call TRBD1 (5 bases). The CDR3 runs 14 residues. Per germline, CDR1 MGHDK and CDR2 SYGVNS. Trimming stripped 4 bases from V and 4 bases from J, with 13 bases between. CDR3 protein: CASSASGWFYGYTF. For the CDR3, the DNA is TGTGCCAGCAGTGCATCAGGGTGGTTCTATGGCTACACCTTC.

J is TRBJ2-5 and V is TRBV27, with 7 bases that match TRBD1. With V trimmed by 10 bases and J by 2 bases, 16 bases remained unmatched. This CDR3 is 16 amino acids long. Germline V gene data show CDR1 as MNHEY and CDR2 as SMNVEV (reference sequence). The CDR3 spells CATASRDSDFQETQYF. The DNA for the CDR3 is TGTGCCACCGCTTCCCGGGACAGTGATTTTCAAGAGACCCAGTACTTC.

This clone has only one observation. The chain is built from TRBV5-8 and TRBJ2-5, with 8 bases matching TRBD2. The CDR3 sequence is 15 residues long. Germline V gene sequence: CDR1 SGHTS, CDR2 YDEGEE. The J segment lost 0 bases and the V segment lost 4 bases, leaving 5 bases of the junction unmatched. CDR3 protein: CASSLLAAYQETQYF. CDR3 nucleotide sequence: TGTGCCAGCAGCCTACTAGCGGCCTACCAAGAGACCCAGTACTTC.

The V gene is TRBV7-3, the J gene TRBJ1-1; unclear D gene. Germline lookup yields CDR1 SGHTA and CDR2 FQGTGA. This CDR3 has 19 residues. V shed 0 bases and J shed 1 base, with 21 bases lying between them. CDR3: CASSLTGHPVEVANTEAFF. The CDR3 DNA reads as TGTGCCAGCAGCTTAACCGGTCATCCAGTGGAGGTCGCGAACACTGAAGCTTTCTTT.

As DNA, the CDR3 is TGTGCCAGCAGCTTAGACGTGACTTTTGAAAAACTGTTTTTT. Translating gives CASSLDVTFEKLFF. This rearrangement joins TRBV11-2 to TRBJ1-4; D gene ambiguous. The ends were cut back, 0 bases at V and 7 bases at J, with 9 bases in the middle. The germline gives CDR1 SGHAT, CDR2 FQNNGV. There are 14 residues in the CDR3.

The chain has TRBV4-1 and TRBJ2-5, with no clear D. Germline-derived CDR1 and CDR2 are MGHRA and YSYEKL. Trimming took off 1 base at V and 4 bases at J, with 10 bases between the two ends. CDR3 length: 14 residues. CDR3 protein: CASSQAFRRETQYF. The CDR3, as DNA: TGCGCCAGCAGCCAAGCCTTCCGGAGAGAGACCCAGTACTTC.

This chain uses TRBV5-1 with TRBJ2-1; possible D gene TRBD2, 6 bases. The CDR3 has 14 residues. V lost 3 bases to trimming and J lost 8 bases, with 15 bases between them. Germline-derived CDR1 and CDR2 are SGHRS and YFSETQ. The CDR3 region is CASSSSAPGDEQFF. The CDR3 DNA reads as TGCGCCAGCAGCTCTAGCGCCCCTGGTGATGAGCAGTTCTTC. The full variable domain, completed using reference TRBV5-1 and TRBJ2-1, is KAGVTQTPRYLIKTRGQQVTLSCSPISGHRSVSWYQQTPGQGLQFLFEYFSETQRNKGNFPGRFSGRQFSNSRSEMNVSTLELGDSALYLCASSSSAPGDEQFFGPGTRLTVL.

This clone was observed once. The chain joins TRBV5-1 to TRBJ1-4, with TRBD1 identical over 9 bases. The germline V gene has CDR1 SGHRS and CDR2 YFSETQ. The V and J ends lost 4 bases and 8 bases, in that order; junction bases with no gene match: 3. The CDR3 is 13 residues long. CDR3 loop: CASSGTGTEKLFF. In DNA form, the CDR3 reads TGCGCCAGCAGCGGGACAGGGACAGAAAAACTGTTTTTT.

The V and J genes are TRBV19 and TRBJ1-5; 8 positions agree with TRBD1. V was clipped by 8 bases and J by 0 bases; unmatched bases: 6. The germline CDR1 and CDR2 sequences are LNHDA and SQIVND (reference sequence). The length of the CDR3 is 15 residues. The CDR3 DNA reads as TGTGCCAGTCAGGGGGCTCTAGGTAGCAATCAGCCCCAGCATTTT. Protein product: CASQGALGSNQPQHF.

This clone was seen only a few times. This chain connects TRBV7-7 to TRBJ2-1, with D possibly TRBD2 on 6 matching bases. Per germline, CDR1 SSHAT and CDR2 FNYEAQ (reference sequence). Trimming took off 8 bases at V and 9 bases at J, with 17 bases between the two ends. The CDR3 length is 13 residues. The CDR3 sequence is CASAGPLGSEQFF. In DNA, the CDR3 is TGTGCCAGCGCGGGACCTCTAGGGAGTGAGCAGTTCTTC.

This chain uses TRBV5-1 with TRBJ2-1; 12 bases are shared with TRBD1. Germline-derived CDR1 and CDR2 are SGHRS and YFSETQ. The length of the CDR3 is 15 residues. J was trimmed by 5 bases and V by 4 bases; bases with no gene match: 4. CDR3 nucleotides: TGCGCCAGCAGCCTCGGGACAGGGGGCAACAATGAGCAGTTCTTC. Translating it yields CASSLGTGGNNEQFF.

V and J are TRBV4-2 and TRBJ1-2; 10 bases align to TRBD1. This CDR3 comprises 15 residues. Germline-derived CDR1 and CDR2 are LGHNA and YNFKEQ. V was clipped by 6 bases and J by 4 bases; unmatched bases: 8. CDR3 in amino acids: CASRVTGGPFYGYTF. The CDR3 DNA follows: TGTGCCAGCAGAGTGACAGGGGGCCCTTTCTATGGCTACACCTTC.

The chain is built from TRBV10-2 and TRBJ1-1; 9 bases line up with TRBD1. With 4 bases clipped from V and 1 base from J, the junction kept 4 bases outside the gene matches. Per the germline V gene, CDR1 is WSHSY and CDR2 is SAAADI. The CDR3 is 15 residues long. The CDR3 DNA sequence: TGCGCCAGCAGTGGGTTGACAGGGGGGAACACTGAAGCTTTCTTT. This translates into CASSGLTGGNTEAFF.

The rearrangement joins TRBV18 to TRBJ2-7; possibly TRBD2 for D (5 bases). The CDR3 runs to 15 residues. Trimming cost V 6 bases and J 4 bases, with 19 bases left between them. Per germline, CDR1 KGHSH and CDR2 LQKENI. The CDR3 coding sequence is TGTGCCAGCTCCCCCGGGGATGCTGCGGCTTACGAGCAGTACTTC. It codes for CASSPGDAAAYEQYF.

This rearrangement joins TRBV2 to TRBJ1-2; D gene ambiguous. The CDR3 totals 11 residues. Germline CDR1 and CDR2: SNHLY and FYNNEI. The ends were cut back, 10 bases at V and 5 bases at J, with 11 bases in the middle. CDR3 nucleotide sequence: TGTGCCACGGACGGTTTATATGGCTACACCTTC. This codes for CATDGLYGYTF. Together with reference TRBV2 and TRBJ1-2, the CDR3 gives the full variable domain: EPEVTQTPSHQVTQMGQEVILRCVPISNHLYFYWYRQILGQKVEFLVSFYNNEISEKSEIFDDQFSVERPDGSNFTLKIRSTKLEDSAMYFCATDGLYGYTFGSGTRLTVV.

The chain employs TRBV10-3 and TRBJ2-7; D tentatively reads TRBD1 or TRBD2 (6 bases each). The V gene lost 10 bases and the J gene lost 2 bases, with 18 bases spanning the gap. CDR3 length: 14 amino acids. CDR1 is ENHRY and CDR2 is SYGVKD in the germline V gene. The CDR3 reads CATGEQGLTYEQYF. The DNA for the CDR3 is TGTGCCACCGGGGAACAGGGACTTACCTACGAGCAGTACTTC.

The chain combines TRBV21-1 with TRBJ2-3; the listed D gene, TRBD1, was not tested against the DNA. TRBV21-1 corresponds to a pseudogene. The CDR3 length is 16 residues. CDR3 nucleotide sequence: TGTGCCAGCAGCATTCGAACAGGGGGAGGCACAGATACGCAGTATTTT. Protein sequence: CASSIRTGGGTDTQYF.

In its sample, this clone was seen once. The chain joins TRBV5-4 to TRBJ2-7, with a possible D match to TRBD1 (7 bases). V was cut by 3 bases and J by 7 bases, with 26 bases left in between. The V gene's germline CDR1 is SGHNT and CDR2 YYREEE (reference sequence). The CDR3 extends over 17 amino acids. DNA for the CDR3: TGTGCCAGCAGCTCCTCAGCCGGAGGGGCCGCAGGGGGGGAGCAGTACTTC. It specifies CASSSSAGGAAGGEQYF.